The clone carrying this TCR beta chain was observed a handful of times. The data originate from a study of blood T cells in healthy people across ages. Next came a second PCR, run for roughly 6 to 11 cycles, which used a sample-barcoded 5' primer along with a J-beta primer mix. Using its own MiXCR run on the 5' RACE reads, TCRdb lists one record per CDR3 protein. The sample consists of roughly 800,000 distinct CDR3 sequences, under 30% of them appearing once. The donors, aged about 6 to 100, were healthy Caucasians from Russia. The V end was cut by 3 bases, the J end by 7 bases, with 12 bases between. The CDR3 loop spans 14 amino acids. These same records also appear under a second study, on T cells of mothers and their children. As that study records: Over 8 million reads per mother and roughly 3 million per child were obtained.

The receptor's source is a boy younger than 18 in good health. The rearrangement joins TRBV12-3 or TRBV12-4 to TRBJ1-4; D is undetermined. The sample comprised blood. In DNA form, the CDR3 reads TGTGCCAGCAGTTTGAATGGTCTAAGTGAAAAACTGTTTTTT. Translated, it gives CASSLNGLSEKLFF.